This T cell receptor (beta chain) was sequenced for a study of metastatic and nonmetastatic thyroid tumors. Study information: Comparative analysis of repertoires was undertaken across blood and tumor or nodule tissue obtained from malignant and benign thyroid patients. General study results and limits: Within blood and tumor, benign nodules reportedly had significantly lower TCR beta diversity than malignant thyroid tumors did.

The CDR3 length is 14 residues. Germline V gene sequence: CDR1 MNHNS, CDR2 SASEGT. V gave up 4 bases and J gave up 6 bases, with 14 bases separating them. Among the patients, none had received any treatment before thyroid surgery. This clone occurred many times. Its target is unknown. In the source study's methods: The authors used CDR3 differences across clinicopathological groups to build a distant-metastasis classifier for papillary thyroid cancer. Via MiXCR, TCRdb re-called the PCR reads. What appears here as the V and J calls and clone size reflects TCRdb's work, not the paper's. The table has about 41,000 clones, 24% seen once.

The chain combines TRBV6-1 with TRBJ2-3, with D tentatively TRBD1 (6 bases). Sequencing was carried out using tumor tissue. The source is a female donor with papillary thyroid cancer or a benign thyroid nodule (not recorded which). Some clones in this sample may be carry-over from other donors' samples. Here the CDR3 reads CASSGLYRVDTQYF. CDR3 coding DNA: TGTGCCAGCAGTGGACTCTACAGGGTGGATACGCAGTATTTT.